This T cell receptor beta chain was sequenced in a study of blood T cells in healthy people across ages. Study-wide background: Per every two T cells, about one barcoded beta molecule was captured by template switching. Study-wide results and limits: Whereas aged donors had fewer naive CD4+ cells, long-lived donors had more of them and higher diversity. Donor CMV infection status was unknown, possibly confounding age-related changes in expanded clonotypes. Age advanced and TCR beta diversity per million T cells fell, roughly linearly.

A note on this clonotype: What it binds is not known.

Sample-barcoded 5' priming and a J-beta primer mix drove a second PCR of roughly 6 to 12 cycles. TCRdb itself ran the 5' RACE reads through MiXCR, one entry per CDR3 protein. The data contain roughly 1,700,000 distinct CDR3 sequences, roughly 27% of them singletons. Germline V gene sequence: CDR1 SEHNR, CDR2 FQNEAQ (reference sequence). Trimming stripped 1 base from V and 5 bases from J, with 17 bases between. CDR3 size: 16 residues. V usage is TRBV7-9 and J usage is TRBJ2-5, with D maybe TRBD2 (6 bases). The sequencing input was blood. This sequence originates from a woman in her 30s in good health. The CDR3 reads CASSLVGGDSRETQYF. CDR3 DNA: TGTGCCAGCAGCTTAGTCGGCGGGGATTCTAGGGAGACCCAGTACTTC. Supplemented by reference TRBV7-9 and TRBJ2-5, the full variable domain reads DTGVSQNPRHKITKRGQNVTFRCDPISEHNRLYWYRQTLGQGPEFLTYFQNEAQLEKSRLLSDRFSAERPKGSFSTLEIQRTEQGDSAMYLCASSLVGGDSRETQYFGPGTRLLVL.